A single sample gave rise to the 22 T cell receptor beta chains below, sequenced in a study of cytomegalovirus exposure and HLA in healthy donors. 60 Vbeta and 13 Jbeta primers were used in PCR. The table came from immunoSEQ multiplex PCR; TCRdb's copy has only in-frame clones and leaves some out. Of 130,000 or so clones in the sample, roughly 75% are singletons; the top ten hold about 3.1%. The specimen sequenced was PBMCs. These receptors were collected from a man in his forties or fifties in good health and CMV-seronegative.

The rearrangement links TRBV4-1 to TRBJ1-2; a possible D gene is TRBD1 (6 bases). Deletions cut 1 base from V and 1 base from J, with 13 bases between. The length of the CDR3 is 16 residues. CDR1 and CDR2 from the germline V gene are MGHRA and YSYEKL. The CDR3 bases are TGCGCCAGCAGCCAAGCCGGGACAAAACTTAACTATGGCTACACCTTC. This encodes CASSQAGTKLNYGYTF.

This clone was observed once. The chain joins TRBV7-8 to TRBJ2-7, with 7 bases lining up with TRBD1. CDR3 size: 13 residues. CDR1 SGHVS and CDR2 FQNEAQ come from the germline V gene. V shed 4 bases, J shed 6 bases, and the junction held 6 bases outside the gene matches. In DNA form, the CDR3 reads TGTGCCAGCAGCTCGGACAGGCCATTCGAGCAGTACTTC. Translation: CASSSDRPFEQYF. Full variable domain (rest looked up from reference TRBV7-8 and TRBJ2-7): GAGVSQSPRYKVAKRGQDVALRCDPISGHVSLFWYQQALGQGPEFLTYFQNEAQLDKSGLPSDRFFAERPEGSVSTLKIQRTQQEDSAVYLCASSSDRPFEQYFGPGTRLTVT.

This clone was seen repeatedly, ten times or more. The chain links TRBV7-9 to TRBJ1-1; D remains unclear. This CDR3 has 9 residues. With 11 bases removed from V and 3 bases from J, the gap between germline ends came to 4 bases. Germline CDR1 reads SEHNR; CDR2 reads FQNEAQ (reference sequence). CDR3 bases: TGTGCCGGAGACACTGAAGCTTTCTTT. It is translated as CAGDTEAFF. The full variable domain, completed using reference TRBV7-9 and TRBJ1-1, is DTGVSQNPRHKITKRGQNVTFRCDPISEHNRLYWYRQTLGQGPEFLTYFQNEAQLEKSRLLSDRFSAERPKGSFSTLEIQRTEQGDSAMYLCAGDTEAFFGQGTRLTVV.

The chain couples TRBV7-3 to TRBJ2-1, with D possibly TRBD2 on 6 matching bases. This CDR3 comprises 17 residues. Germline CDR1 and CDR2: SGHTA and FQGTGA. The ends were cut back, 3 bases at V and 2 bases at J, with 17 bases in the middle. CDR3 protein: CASSLGRRGSTYNEQFF. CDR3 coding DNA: TGTGCCAGCAGCTTGGGGAGGCGGGGATCAACCTACAATGAGCAGTTCTTC.

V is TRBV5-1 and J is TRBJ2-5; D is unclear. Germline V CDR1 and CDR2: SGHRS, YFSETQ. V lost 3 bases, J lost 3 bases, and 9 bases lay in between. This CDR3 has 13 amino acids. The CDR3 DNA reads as TGCGCCAGCAGCTCACCCTCGGAAGAGACCCAGTACTTC. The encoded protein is CASSSPSEETQYF. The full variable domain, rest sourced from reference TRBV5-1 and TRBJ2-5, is KAGVTQTPRYLIKTRGQQVTLSCSPISGHRSVSWYQQTPGQGLQFLFEYFSETQRNKGNFPGRFSGRQFSNSRSEMNVSTLELGDSALYLCASSSPSEETQYFGPGTRLLVL.

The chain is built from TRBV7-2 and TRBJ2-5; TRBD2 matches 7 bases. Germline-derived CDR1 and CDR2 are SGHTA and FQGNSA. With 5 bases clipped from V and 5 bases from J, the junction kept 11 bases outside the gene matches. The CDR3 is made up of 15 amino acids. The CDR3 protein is CASSPVGGLGETQYF. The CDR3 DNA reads TGTGCCAGCAGCCCTGTGGGGGGGTTAGGGGAGACCCAGTACTTC.

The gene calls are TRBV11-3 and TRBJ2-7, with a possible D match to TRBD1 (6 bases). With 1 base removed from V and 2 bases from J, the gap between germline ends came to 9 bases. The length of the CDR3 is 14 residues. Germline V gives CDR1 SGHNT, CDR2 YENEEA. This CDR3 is CASSLGGQPYEQYF. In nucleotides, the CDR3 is TGTGCCAGCAGCTTAGGGGGACAACCCTACGAGCAGTACTTC.

The CDR3 sequence: CASSFSQGGDTEAFF. The DNA of the CDR3 is TGCGCCAGCAGCTTTAGTCAGGGAGGGGACACTGAAGCTTTCTTT. The rearrangement uses TRBV4-1 and TRBJ1-1; D might be TRBD1 (5 bases). There are 15 residues in the CDR3. Trimming removed 5 bases at V and 3 bases at J, with 16 bases between. Germline V gene sequence: CDR1 MGHRA, CDR2 YSYEKL.

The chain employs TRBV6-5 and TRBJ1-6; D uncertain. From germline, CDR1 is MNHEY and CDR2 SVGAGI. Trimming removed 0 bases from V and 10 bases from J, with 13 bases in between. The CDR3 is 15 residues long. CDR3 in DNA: TGTGCCAGCAGTTACTCGAGGGAAGTAAGCTCACCCCTCCACTTT. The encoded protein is CASSYSREVSSPLHF.

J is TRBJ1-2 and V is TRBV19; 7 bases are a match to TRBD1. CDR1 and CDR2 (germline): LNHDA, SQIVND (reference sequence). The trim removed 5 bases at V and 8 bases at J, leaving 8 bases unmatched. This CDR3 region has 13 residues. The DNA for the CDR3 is TGTGCCAGTAGTTACGACAGGGCGCAGGGCTACACCTTC. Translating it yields CASSYDRAQGYTF.

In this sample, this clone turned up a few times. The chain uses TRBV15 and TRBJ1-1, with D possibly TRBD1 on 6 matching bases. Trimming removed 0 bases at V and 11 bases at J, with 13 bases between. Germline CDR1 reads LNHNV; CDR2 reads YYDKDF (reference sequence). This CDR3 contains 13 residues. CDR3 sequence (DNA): TGTGCCACCAGCAGAGAGCGGGGGGCTGGGGCTTTCTTT. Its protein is CATSRERGAGAFF. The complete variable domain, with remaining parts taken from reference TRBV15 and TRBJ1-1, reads DAMVIQNPRYQVTQFGKPVTLSCSQTLNHNVMYWYQQKSSQAPKLLFHYYDKDFNNEADTPDNFQSRRPNTSFCFLDIRSPGLGDTAMYLCATSRERGAGAFFGQGTRLTVV.

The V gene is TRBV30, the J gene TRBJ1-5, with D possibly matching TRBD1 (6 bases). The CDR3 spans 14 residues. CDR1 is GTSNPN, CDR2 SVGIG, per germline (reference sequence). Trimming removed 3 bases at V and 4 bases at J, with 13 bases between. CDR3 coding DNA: TGTGCCTGGAGCCGGGGGGCGCCGAATCAGCCCCAGCATTTT. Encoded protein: CAWSRGAPNQPQHF.

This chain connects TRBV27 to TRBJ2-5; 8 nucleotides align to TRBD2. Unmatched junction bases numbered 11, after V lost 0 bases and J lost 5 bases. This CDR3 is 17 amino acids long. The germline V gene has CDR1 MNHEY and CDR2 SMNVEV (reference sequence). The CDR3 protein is CASSLSIAGGALETQYF. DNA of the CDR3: TGTGCCAGCAGTTTATCGATCGCCGGGGGGGCCCTGGAGACCCAGTACTTC.

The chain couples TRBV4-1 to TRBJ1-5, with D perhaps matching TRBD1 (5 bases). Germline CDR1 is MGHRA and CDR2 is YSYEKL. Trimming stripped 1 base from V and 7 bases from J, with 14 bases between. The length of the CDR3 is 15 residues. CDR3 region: CASSQGSYGHQPQHF. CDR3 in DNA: TGCGCCAGCAGCCAAGGGTCTTACGGACACCAGCCCCAGCATTTT.

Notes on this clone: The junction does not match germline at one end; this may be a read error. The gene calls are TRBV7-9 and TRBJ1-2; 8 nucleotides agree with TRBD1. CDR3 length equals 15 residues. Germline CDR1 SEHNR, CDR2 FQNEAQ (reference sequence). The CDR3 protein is CSSSLGAGGAYGYTF. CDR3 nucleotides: TGTTCCAGCAGTTTAGGGGCAGGGGGCGCGTATGGCTACACCTTC. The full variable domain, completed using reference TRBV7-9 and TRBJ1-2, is DTGVSQNPRHKITKRGQNVTFRCDPISEHNRLYWYRQTLGQGPEFLTYFQNEAQLEKSRLLSDRFSAERPKGSFSTLEIQRTEQGDSAMYLCSSSLGAGGAYGYTFGSGTRLTVV.

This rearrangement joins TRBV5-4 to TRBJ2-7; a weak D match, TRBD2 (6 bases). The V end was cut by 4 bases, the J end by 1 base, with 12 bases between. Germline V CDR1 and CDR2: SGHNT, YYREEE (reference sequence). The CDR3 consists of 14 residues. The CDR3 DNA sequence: TGTGCCAGCAGCGCGGGACTTGTTTCCTACGAGCAGTACTTC. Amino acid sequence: CASSAGLVSYEQYF.

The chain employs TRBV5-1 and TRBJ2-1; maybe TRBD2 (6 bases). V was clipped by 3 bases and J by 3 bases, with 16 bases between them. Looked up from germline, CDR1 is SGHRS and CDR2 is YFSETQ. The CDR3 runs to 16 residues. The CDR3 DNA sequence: TGCGCCAGCAGCTCAGGTGGGGGGTCTCTCTACAATGAGCAGTTCTTC. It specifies CASSSGGGSLYNEQFF.

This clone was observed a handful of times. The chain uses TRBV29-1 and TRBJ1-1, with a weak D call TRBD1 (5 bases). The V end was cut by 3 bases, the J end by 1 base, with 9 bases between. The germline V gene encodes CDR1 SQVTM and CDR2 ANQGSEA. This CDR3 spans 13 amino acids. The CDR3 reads CSVETQGNTEAFF. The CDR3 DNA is TGCAGCGTTGAGACGCAGGGGAACACTGAAGCTTTCTTT.

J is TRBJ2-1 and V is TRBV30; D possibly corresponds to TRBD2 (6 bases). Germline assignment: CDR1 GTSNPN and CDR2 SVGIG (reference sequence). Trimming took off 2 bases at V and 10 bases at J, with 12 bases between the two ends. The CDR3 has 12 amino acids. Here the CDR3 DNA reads TGTGCCTGGAGTACTAGCCATGGGGAGCAGTTCTTC. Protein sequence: CAWSTSHGEQFF.

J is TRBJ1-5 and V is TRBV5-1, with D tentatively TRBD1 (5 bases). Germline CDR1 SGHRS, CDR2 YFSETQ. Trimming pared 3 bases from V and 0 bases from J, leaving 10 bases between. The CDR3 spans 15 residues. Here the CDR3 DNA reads TGCGCCAGCAGCTCAACAGGAGATAGCAATCAGCCCCAGCATTTT. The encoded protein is CASSSTGDSNQPQHF.

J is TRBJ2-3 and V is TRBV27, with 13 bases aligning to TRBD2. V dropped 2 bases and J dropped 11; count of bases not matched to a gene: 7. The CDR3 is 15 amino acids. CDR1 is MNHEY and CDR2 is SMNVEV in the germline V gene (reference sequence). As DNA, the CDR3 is TGTGCCAGCAGTTTACCCGGACTAGCGGGGGCCCAGCAGTATTTT. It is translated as CASSLPGLAGAQQYF.

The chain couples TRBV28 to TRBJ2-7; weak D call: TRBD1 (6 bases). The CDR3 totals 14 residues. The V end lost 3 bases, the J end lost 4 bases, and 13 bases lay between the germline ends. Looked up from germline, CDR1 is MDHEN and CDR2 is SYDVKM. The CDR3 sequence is CASSFMARGYEQYF. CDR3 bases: TGTGCCAGCAGTTTTATGGCCAGGGGTTACGAGCAGTACTTC.